One and the same sample provided the 3 T cell receptor delta chains below, sequenced in a study of γδ T cells in repeated Plasmodium falciparum infection. Flow sorting of PBMC yielded separate Vgamma9/Vdelta2+ and Vdelta2-negative gammadelta T cell populations for bulk repertoire analysis. TCRdb re-called the multiplex PCR reads through CATT. The sample has approximately 93,000 delta-chain clones, 0.8% to 1% seen once. Sequencing used gamma-delta T cells from blood. Receptors were obtained from a pool of human donors (malaria-infected and uninfected, not separated).

With respect to this clone: This DNA's translation and the protein TCRdb lists, from a much larger clone, do not match at residue 27, likely due to a read error; the protein shown is translated from the DNA. The V segment is TRDV1, and no J call was made; the D call in the table, TRDD3, was not verified against the DNA. This CDR3 region has 29 residues. CDR1 and CDR2 from the germline V gene are TSWWSYY and QGS. The CDR3, as DNA: TGTGCTCTTGGGGAAAATCCTACCCTCCCTTGGGTGCGTCTTACTGGGGGATACCCACCGACCTGGGACACCCGACAGGTGTTTTTC. Its protein product is CALGENPTLPWVRLTGGYPPTWDTRQVFF.

This clone was counted between two and nine times. The protein TCRdb lists belongs to a much larger clone and differs from this DNA's translation at residue 11, which points to a read error; the protein shown is made from the DNA. The rearrangement uses TRDV2 and TRDJ1; 8 bases fit TRDD3. Trimming at V came to 3 bases and at J to 3 bases, leaving 11 bases not matched to a gene. The germline V gene encodes CDR1 GEAIGNYY and CDR2 EKD. There are 16 residues in the CDR3. The CDR3 protein is CACDPRTGGDSDKLIF. CDR3 in DNA: TGTGCCTGTGACCCACGTACTGGGGGGGACTCCGATAAACTCATCTTT.

In regard to this clone: This DNA translates differently at residue 11 from the TCRdb protein, which is that of a much larger clone; a read error is likely, and the protein shown is the DNA's own translation. The chain couples TRDV2 to TRDJ1; no firm D call. Assignment of the J gene here rests on matching the DNA to germline, because TCRdb gives none. V was shortened by 0 bases and J by 3 bases, with 16 bases between the two germline ends. The germline CDR1 and CDR2 sequences are GEAIGNYY and EKD. The CDR3 loop spans 16 amino acids. The CDR3 sequence: CACDTHLTKNADKLIF. CDR3 DNA sequence: TGTGCCTGTGACACCCACCTGACAAAAAACGCCGATAAACTCATCTTT.